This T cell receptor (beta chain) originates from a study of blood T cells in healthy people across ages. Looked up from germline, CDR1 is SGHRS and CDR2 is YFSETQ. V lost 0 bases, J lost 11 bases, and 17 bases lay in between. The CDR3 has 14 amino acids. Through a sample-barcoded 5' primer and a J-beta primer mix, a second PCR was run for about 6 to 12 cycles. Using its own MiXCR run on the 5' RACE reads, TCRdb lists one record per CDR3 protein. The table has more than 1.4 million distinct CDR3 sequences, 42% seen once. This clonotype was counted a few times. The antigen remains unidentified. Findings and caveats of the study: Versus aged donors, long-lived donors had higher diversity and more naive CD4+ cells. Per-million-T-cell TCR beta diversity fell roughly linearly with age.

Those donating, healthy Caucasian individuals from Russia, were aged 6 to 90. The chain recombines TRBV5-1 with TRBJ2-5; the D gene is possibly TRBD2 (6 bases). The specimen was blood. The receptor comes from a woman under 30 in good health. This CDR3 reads CASSLGGVVNEQYF. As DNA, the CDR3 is TGCGCCAGCAGCTTGGGCGGGGTGGTGAATGAGCAGTACTTC. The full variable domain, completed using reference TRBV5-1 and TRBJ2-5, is KAGVTQTPRYLIKTRGQQVTLSCSPISGHRSVSWYQQTPGQGLQFLFEYFSETQRNKGNFPGRFSGRQFSNSRSEMNVSTLELGDSALYLCASSLGGVVNEQYFGPGTRLLVL.